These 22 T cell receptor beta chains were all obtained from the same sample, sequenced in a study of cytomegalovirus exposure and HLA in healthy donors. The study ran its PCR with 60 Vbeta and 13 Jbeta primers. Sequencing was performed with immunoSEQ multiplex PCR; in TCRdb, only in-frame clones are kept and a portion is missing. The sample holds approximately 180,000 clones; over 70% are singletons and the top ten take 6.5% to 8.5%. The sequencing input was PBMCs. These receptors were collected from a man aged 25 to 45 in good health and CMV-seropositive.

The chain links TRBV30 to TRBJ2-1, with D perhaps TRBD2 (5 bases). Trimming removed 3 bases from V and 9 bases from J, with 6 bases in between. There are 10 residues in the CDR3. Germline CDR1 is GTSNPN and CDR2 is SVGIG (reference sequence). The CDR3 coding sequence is TGTGCCTGGAGCGGGGTTGAGCAGTTCTTC. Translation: CAWSGVEQFF.

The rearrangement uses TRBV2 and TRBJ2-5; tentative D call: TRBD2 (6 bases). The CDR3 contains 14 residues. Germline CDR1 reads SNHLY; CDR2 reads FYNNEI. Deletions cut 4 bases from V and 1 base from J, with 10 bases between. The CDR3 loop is CASSARDFQETQYF. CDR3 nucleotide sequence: TGTGCCAGCAGTGCCCGGGACTTCCAAGAGACCCAGTACTTC.

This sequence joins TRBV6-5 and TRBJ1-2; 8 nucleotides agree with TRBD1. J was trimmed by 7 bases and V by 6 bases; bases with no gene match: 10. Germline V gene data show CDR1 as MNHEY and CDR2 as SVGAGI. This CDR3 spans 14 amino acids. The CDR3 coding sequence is TGTGCCAGCAGACGAACGACAGGGGCTAGTGGCTACACCTTC. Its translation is CASRRTTGASGYTF.

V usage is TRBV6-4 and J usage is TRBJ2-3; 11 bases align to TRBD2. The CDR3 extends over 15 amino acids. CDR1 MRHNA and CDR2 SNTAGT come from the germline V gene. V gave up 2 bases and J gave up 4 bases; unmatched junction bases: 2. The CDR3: CASSDTSGGSDTQYF. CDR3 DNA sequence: TGTGCCAGCAGTGACACTAGCGGGGGCTCAGATACGCAGTATTTT.

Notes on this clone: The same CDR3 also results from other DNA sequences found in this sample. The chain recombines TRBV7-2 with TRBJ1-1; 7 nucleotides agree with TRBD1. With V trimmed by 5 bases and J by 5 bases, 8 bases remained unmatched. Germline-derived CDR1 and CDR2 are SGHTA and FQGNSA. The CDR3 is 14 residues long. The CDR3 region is CASSLRQGMTEAFF. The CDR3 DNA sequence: TGTGCCAGCAGCCTCCGACAGGGAATGACTGAAGCTTTCTTT. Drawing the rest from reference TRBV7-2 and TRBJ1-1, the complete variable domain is GAGVSQSPSNKVTEKGKDVELRCDPISGHTALYWYRQSLGQGLEFLIYFQGNSAPDKSGLPSDRFSAERTGGSVSTLTIQRTQQEDSAVYLCASSLRQGMTEAFFGQGTRLTVV.

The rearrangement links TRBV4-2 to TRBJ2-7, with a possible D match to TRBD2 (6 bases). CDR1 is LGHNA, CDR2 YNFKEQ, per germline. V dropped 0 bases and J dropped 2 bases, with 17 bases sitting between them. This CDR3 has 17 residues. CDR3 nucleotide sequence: TGTGCCAGCAGCCAAGAAGGTCCGGGGCGGGGCACCTACGAGCAGTACTTC. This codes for CASSQEGPGRGTYEQYF.

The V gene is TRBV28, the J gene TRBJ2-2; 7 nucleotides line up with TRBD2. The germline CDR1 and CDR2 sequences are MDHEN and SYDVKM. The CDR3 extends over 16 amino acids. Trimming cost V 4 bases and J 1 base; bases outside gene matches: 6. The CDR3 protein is CASSWLADMNTGELFF. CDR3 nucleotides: TGTGCCAGCAGTTGGCTAGCGGACATGAACACCGGGGAGCTGTTTTTT.

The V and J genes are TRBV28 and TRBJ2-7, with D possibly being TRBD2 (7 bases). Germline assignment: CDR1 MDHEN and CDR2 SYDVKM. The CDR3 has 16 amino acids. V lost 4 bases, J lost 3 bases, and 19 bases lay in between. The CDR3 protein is CASSSNPGLGGYEQYF. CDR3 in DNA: TGTGCCAGCAGTTCAAACCCCGGACTAGGGGGCTACGAGCAGTACTTC.

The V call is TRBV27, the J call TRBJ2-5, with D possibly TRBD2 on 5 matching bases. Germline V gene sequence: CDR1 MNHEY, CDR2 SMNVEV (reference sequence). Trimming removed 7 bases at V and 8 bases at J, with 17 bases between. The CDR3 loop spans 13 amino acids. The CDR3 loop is CASKTWTVETQYF. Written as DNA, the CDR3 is TGTGCCAGCAAAACTTGGACTGTTGAAACCCAGTACTTC.

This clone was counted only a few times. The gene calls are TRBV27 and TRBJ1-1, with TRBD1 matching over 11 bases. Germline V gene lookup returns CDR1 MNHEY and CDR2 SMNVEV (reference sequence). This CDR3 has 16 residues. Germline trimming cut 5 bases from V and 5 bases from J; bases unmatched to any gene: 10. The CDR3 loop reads CASSDPRDRGMTEAFF. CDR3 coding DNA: TGTGCCAGCAGTGACCCACGGGACAGGGGGATGACTGAAGCTTTCTTT.

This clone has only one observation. CDR3 amino acids: CASSLSGTGVNTEAFF. The CDR3 DNA reads as TGCGCCAGCAGCTTAAGCGGGACAGGAGTGAACACTGAAGCTTTCTTT. The gene calls are TRBV5-1 and TRBJ1-1; 8 positions match TRBD1. Trimming removed 2 bases from V and 0 bases from J; junction bases left unmatched: 6. CDR3 length equals 16 residues. Per the germline V gene, CDR1 is SGHRS and CDR2 is YFSETQ.

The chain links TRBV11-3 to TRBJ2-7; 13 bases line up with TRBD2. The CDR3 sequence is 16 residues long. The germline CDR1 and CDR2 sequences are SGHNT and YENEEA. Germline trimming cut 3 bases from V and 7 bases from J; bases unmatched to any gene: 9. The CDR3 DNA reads TGTGCCAGCAGCTTTGGTCGACTAGCGGGGGGTGGTGAGCAGTACTTC. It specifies CASSFGRLAGGGEQYF.

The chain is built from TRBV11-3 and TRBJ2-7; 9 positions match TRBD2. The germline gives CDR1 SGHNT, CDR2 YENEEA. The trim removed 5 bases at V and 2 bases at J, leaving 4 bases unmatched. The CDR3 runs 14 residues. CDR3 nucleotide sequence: TGTGCCAGCAGCACGGGACTAGCAACCTACGAGCAGTACTTC. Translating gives CASSTGLATYEQYF.

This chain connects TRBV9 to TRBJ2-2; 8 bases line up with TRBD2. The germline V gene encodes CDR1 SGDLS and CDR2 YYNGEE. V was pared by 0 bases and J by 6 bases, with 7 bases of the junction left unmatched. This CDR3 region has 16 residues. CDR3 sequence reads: CASSVGPAGAPGELFF. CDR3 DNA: TGTGCCAGCAGCGTAGGTCCAGCGGGAGCACCCGGGGAGCTGTTTTTT.

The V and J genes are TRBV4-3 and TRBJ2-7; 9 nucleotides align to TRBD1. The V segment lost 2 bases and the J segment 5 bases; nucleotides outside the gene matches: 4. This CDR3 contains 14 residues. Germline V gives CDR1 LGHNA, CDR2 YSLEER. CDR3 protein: CASSQTGQGHEQYF. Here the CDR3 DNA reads TGCGCCAGCAGCCAAACCGGACAGGGGCACGAGCAGTACTTC.

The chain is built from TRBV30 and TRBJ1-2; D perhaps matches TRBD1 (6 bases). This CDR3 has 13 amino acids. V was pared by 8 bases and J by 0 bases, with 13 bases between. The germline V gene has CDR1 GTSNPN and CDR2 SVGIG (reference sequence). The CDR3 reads CAQTGKTNYGYTF. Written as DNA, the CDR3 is TGTGCCCAAACAGGGAAAACTAACTATGGCTACACCTTC.

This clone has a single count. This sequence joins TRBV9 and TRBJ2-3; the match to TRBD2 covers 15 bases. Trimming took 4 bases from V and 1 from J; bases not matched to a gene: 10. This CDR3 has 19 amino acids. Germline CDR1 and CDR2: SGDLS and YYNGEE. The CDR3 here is CASSPRWTSGRAGTDTQYF. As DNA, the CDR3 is TGTGCCAGCAGCCCACGGTGGACTAGCGGGAGGGCTGGCACAGATACGCAGTATTTT.

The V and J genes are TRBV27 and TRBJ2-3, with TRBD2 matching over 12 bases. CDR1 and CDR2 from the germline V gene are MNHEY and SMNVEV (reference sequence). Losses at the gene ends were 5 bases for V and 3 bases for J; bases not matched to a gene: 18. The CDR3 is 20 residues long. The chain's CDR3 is CASSLGPGLAGLGLTDTQYF. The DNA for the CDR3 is TGTGCCAGCAGTCTAGGACCGGGACTAGCGGGCCTGGGCTTAACAGATACGCAGTATTTT.

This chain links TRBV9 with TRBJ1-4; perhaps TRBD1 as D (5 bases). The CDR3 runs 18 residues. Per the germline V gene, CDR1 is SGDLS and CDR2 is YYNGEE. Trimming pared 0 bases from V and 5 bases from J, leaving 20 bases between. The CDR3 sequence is CASSVGQSGGRINEKLFF. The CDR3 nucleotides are TGTGCCAGCAGCGTAGGGCAGTCGGGGGGGAGGATAAATGAAAAACTGTTTTTT.

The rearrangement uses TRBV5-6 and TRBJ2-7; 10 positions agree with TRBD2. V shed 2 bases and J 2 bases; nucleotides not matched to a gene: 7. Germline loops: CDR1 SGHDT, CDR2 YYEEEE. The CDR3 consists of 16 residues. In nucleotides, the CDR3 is TGTGCCAGCAGCTTAACTAGCGGGAACAATGCCTACGAGCAGTACTTC. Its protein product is CASSLTSGNNAYEQYF.

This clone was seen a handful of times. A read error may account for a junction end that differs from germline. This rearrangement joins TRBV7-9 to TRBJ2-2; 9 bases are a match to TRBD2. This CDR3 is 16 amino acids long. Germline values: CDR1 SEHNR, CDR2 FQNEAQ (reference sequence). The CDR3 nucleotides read TGTTCCAGCACCGGGCCAATTAGCGGGAGCTTGGGGGAGCTGTTTTTT. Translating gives CSSTGPISGSLGELFF.

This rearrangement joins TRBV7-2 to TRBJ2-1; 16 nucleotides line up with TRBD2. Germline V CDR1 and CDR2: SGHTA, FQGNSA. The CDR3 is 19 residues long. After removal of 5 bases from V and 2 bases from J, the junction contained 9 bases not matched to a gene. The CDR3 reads CASSPPGTSGGAAYNEQFF. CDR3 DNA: TGTGCCAGCAGCCCTCCCGGGACTAGCGGGGGGGCAGCCTACAATGAGCAGTTCTTC. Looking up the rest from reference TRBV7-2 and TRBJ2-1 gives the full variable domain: GAGVSQSPSNKVTEKGKDVELRCDPISGHTALYWYRQSLGQGLEFLIYFQGNSAPDKSGLPSDRFSAERTGGSVSTLTIQRTQQEDSAVYLCASSPPGTSGGAAYNEQFFGPGTRLTVL.